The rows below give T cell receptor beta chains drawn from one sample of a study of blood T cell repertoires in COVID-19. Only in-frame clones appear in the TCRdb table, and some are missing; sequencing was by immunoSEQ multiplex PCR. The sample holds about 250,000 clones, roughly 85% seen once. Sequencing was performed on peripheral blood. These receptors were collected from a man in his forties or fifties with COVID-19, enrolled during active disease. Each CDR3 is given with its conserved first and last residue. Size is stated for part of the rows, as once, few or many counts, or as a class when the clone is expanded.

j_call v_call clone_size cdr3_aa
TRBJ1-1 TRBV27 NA CASSPRTGGLTEAFF
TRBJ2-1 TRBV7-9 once CASSTGGLNNEQFF
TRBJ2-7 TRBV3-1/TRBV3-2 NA CASSQVSGSGDRGLYEQYF
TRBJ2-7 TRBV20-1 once CSTQGDHEQYF
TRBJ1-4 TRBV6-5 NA CASSYLRGEKLFF
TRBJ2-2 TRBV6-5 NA CASHRGGYTGELFF
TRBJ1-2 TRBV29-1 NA CSVRRGTLDGYTF
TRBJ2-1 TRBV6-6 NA CASSSRLAGDEQFF
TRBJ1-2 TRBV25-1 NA CASSEPGIYYGYTF
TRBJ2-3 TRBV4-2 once CASSQTSGGGADTQYF
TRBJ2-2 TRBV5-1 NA CASSLELGGNTGELFF
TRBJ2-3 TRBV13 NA CASSKPDYSTDTQYF
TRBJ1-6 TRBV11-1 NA CASSPGTANSPLHF
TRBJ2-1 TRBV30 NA CAWSTSSGGARRYEQFF
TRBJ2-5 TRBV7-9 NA CASSLGGSYVETQYF
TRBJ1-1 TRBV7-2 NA CASSFGDRRNTEAFF
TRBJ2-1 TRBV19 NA CASMVRGTYNEQFF
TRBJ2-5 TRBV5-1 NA CASSTLGARETQYF
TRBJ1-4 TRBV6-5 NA CASKDTVDEKLFF
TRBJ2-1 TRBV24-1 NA CATSDTDFSGTSFSSYNEQFF
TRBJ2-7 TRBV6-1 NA CASSEGGGRTTYEQYF
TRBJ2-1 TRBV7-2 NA CASSVFPGLAKNEQFF
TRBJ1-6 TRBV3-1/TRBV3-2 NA CASSQVHSNSPLHF
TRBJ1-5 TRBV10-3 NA CAIGQGASNQPQHF
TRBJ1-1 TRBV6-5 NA CASSPNWRNTEAFF
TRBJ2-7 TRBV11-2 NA CASSFRDRAFEQYF
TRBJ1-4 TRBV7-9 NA CASSLVRGEKLFF
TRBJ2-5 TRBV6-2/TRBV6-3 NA CASSYSRETQYF
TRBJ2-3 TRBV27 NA CASSLRGDSSTYTQYF
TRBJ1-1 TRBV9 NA CASSSRGSNTEAFF
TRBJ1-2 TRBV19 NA CASSIDGQDPYGYTF
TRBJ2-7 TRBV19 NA CARRTGVHYEQYF
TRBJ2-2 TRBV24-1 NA CATSDRDRVNTGELFF
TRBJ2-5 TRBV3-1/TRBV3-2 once CASSLAGVKETQYF
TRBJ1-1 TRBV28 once CASSPGQLNTEAFF
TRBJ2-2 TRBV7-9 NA CASSAPSRGRSTGELFF
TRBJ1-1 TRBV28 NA CASSSPGLHFGMNTEAFF
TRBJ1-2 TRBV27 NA CASSPGQTNYGYTF
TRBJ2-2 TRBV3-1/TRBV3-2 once CASSGNLDRVTGELFF
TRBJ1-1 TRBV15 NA CATSSLTGAGTEAFF
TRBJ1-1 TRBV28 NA CASRGLGDLNTEAFF
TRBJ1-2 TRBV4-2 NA CASSQDGDRGYGYTF
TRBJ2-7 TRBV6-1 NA CASSEYSRAGASYEQYF
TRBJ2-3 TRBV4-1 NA CASSQDPTGGWTDTQYF
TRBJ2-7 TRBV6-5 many CASRGQGAVYEQYF
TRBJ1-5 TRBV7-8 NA CASSTTGWPNQPQHF